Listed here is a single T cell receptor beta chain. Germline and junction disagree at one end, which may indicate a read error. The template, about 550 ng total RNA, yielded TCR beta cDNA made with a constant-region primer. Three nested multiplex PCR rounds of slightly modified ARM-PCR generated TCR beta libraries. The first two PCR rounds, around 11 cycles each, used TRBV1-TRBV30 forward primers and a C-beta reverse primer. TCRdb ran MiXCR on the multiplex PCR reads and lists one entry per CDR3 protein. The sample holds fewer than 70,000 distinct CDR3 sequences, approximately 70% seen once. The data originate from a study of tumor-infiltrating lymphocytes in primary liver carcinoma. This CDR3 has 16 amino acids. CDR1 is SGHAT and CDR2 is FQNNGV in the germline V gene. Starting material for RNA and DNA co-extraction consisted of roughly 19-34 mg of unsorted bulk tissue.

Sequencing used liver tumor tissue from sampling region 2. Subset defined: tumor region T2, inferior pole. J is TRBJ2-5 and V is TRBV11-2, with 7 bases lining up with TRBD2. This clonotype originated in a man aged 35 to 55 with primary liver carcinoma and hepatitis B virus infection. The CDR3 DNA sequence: TGTGCCAGCAGCCACACTCATGACGGGGGGAAAGAGTCCCAGTACTTC. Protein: CASSHTHDGGKESQYF. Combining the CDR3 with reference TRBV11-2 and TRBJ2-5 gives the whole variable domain EAGVAQSPRYKIIEKRQSVAFWCNPISGHATLYWYQQILGQGPKLLIQFQNNGVVDDSQLPKDRFSAERLKGVDSTLKIQPAKLEDSAVYLCASSHTHDGGKESQYFGPGTRLLVL.